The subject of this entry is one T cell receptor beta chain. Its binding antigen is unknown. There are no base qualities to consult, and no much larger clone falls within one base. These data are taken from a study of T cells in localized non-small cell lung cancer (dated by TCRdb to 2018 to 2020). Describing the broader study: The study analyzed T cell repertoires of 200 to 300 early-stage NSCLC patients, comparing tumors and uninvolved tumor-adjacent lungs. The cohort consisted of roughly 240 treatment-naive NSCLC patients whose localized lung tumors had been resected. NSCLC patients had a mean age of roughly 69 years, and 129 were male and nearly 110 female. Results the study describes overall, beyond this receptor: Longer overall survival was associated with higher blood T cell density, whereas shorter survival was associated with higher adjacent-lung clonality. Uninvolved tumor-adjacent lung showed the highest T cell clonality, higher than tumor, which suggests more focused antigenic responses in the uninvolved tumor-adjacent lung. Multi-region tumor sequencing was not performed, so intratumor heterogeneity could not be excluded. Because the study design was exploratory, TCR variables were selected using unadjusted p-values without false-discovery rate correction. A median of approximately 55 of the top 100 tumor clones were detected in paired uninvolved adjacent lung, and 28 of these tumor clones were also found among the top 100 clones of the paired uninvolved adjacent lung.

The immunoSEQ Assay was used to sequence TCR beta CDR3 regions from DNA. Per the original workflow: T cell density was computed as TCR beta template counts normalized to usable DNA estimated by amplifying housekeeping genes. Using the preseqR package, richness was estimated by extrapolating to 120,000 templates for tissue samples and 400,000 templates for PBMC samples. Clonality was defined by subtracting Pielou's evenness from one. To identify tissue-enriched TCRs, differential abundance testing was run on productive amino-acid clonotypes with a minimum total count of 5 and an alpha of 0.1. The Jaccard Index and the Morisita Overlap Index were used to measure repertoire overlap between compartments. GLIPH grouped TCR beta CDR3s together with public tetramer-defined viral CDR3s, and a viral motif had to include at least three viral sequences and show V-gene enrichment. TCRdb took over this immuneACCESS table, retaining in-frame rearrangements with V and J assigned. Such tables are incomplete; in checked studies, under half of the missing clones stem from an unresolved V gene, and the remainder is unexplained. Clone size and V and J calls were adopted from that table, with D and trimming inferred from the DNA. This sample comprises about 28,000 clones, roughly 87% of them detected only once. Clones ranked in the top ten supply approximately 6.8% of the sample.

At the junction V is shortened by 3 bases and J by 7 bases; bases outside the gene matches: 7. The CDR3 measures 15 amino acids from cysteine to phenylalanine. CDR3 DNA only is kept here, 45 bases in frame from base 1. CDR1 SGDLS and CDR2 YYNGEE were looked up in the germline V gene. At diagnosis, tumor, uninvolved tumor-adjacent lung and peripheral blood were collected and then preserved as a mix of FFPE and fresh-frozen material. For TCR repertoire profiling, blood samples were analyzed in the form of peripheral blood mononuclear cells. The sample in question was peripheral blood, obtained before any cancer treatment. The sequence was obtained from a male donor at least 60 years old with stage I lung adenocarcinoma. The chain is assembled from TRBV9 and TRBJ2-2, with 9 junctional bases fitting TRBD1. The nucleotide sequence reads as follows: TGTGCCAGCAGCGGCAAACAGGGGGCCGTCGGGGAGCTGTTTTTT. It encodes CASSGKQGAVGELFF.